This note documents a single TCR beta chain sequence. The source of the sample is a study of OX40 agonist ivuxolimab in advanced cancers. The junction had 4 bases not matched to a gene; V was cut back by 5 bases and J by 4 bases. The germline gives CDR1 SGHTA, CDR2 FQGNSA. CDR3 size: 14 residues. Only in-frame clones appear in the TCRdb table, and some are missing; sequencing was by immunoSEQ multiplex PCR. The sample includes fewer than 50,000 clones, around 93% of them seen just once. V and J are TRBV7-2 and TRBJ2-1; TRBD2 agrees at 8 bases. The source is an adult with an advanced solid tumor such as melanoma, head and neck, liver or kidney cancer. The input for sequencing was CD4+ or CD8+ T cells sorted from blood, taken in a trial of the OX40 agonist ivuxolimab. The CDR3 region has the DNA TGTGCCAGCAGCGCTAGCGGGTCGTACAATGAGCAGTTCTTC. This gives the protein CASSASGSYNEQFF.